This T cell receptor (beta chain) stems from a study of blood T cell repertoires in COVID-19. V lost 1 base to trimming and J lost 5 bases; unmatched junction nucleotides: 9. Germline V CDR1 and CDR2: SEHNR, FQNEAQ (reference sequence). The CDR3 is 16 amino acids. Sequencing used immunoSEQ multiplex PCR; TCRdb keeps in-frame clones, though not all of them. The table has over 35,000 clones, 70% to 90% seen once. Sample: peripheral blood. The rearrangement links TRBV7-9 to TRBJ1-1; TRBD1 matches at 8 bases. This TCR came from a man between 60 and 75 years old with active COVID-19. The CDR3 here is CASSLDQGAIGTEAFF. The CDR3 DNA is TGTGCCAGCAGCTTAGATCAGGGGGCAATAGGAACTGAAGCTTTCTTT.